The 11 T cell receptor beta chains in this list originate from one sample, sequenced in a study of OX40 agonist ivuxolimab in advanced cancers. Profiling relied on immunoSEQ multiplex PCR, and the TCRdb table lists in-frame clones only, not all of them. The sample carries more than 40,000 clones, 85% to 90% recorded once. Sequencing was performed on CD4+ or CD8+ T cells sorted from blood, taken in a trial of the OX40 agonist ivuxolimab. The origin of the receptors is an adult with an advanced solid tumor such as melanoma, head and neck, liver or kidney cancer.

V usage is TRBV28 and J usage is TRBJ2-5; TRBD2 agrees at 9 bases. Germline CDR1 and CDR2: MDHEN and SYDVKM. Trimming at V came to 4 bases and at J to 5 bases, leaving 5 bases not matched to a gene. The CDR3 is made up of 14 amino acids. The CDR3 spells CASSSIAGVETQYF. The CDR3 DNA reads as TGTGCCAGCAGTTCGATAGCGGGAGTGGAGACCCAGTACTTC.

This chain links TRBV6-5 with TRBJ2-3; D not certain. The CDR3 covers 14 residues. Trimming shortened V by 5 bases and J by 0 bases, and 9 bases separated the two germline ends. Germline V gives CDR1 MNHEY, CDR2 SVGAGI. CDR3 DNA sequence: TGTGCCAGCAGTCCAATCGGGAGCACAGATACGCAGTATTTT. It is translated as CASSPIGSTDTQYF.

This sequence joins TRBV30 and TRBJ1-6; D not certain. With 2 bases removed from V and 4 bases from J, the gap between germline ends came to 6 bases. Per the germline V gene, CDR1 is GTSNPN and CDR2 is SVGIG (reference sequence). The CDR3 extends over 13 amino acids. The CDR3 DNA is TGTGCCTGGAGTATAACTTATAATTCACCCCTCCACTTT. Protein product: CAWSITYNSPLHF. Full variable domain (outside the CDR3, taken from reference TRBV30 and TRBJ1-6): SQTIHQWPATLVQPVGSPLSLECTVEGTSNPNLYWYRQAAGRGLQLLFYSVGIGQISSEVPQNLSASRPQDRQFILSSKKLLLSDSGFYLCAWSITYNSPLHFGNGTRLTVT.

This sequence joins TRBV28 and TRBJ2-2, with D perhaps matching TRBD2 (5 bases). CDR3 size: 15 residues. The germline V and J ends were trimmed by 3 bases and 6 bases, with 14 bases remaining between them. Germline CDR1 reads MDHEN; CDR2 reads SYDVKM. This CDR3 reads CASSFMRSRAGELFF. The CDR3 nucleotides read TGTGCCAGCAGTTTTATGAGGTCGCGGGCCGGGGAGCTGTTTTTT.

As to this clone: This sample also contains other DNA sequences that code for the same CDR3. The chain links TRBV5-6 to TRBJ2-7; D unresolved. Deletions cut 0 bases from V and 4 bases from J, with 5 bases between. The CDR3 extends over 12 amino acids. Germline V gene sequence: CDR1 SGHDT, CDR2 YYEEEE. The CDR3 sequence: CASSLASYEQYF. The CDR3 DNA follows: TGTGCCAGCAGCTTGGCCTCTTACGAGCAGTACTTC.

The chain links TRBV7-3 to TRBJ2-1; 13 bases fit TRBD2. The germline CDR1 and CDR2 sequences are SGHTA and FQGTGA. The CDR3 is 16 amino acids. The junction had 7 bases not matched to a gene; V was cut back by 4 bases and J by 7 bases. The CDR3 coding sequence is TGTGCCAGCAGCTCCCAGGGACTAGCGGGAAGAAATGAGCAGTTCTTC. Amino acid sequence: CASSSQGLAGRNEQFF.

V usage is TRBV7-6 and J usage is TRBJ2-7; 10 bases match TRBD1. With 4 bases clipped from V and 2 bases from J, the junction kept 5 bases outside the gene matches. Germline V gene data show CDR1 as SGHVS and CDR2 as FNYEAQ. CDR3 size: 15 residues. The CDR3 sequence: CASSSQGQGPYEQYF. DNA for the CDR3: TGTGCCAGCAGCTCCCAGGGACAGGGGCCCTACGAGCAGTACTTC. The variable domain in full, with the rest retrieved from reference TRBV7-6 and TRBJ2-7, is GAGVSQSPRYKVTKRGQDVALRCDPISGHVSLYWYRQALGQGPEFLTYFNYEAQQDKSGLPNDRFSAERPEGSISTLTIQRTEQRDSAMYRCASSSQGQGPYEQYFGPGTRLTVT.

The chain is built from TRBV28 and TRBJ1-5, with a weak D call TRBD1 (5 bases). There are 13 residues in the CDR3. V lost 7 bases and J 6 bases, leaving 13 bases between the germline ends. The germline CDR1 and CDR2 sequences are MDHEN and SYDVKM. CDR3 nucleotides: TGTGCCAGCAACTGGGGGGGAGTTCAGCCCCAGCATTTT. This encodes CASNWGGVQPQHF.

This chain uses TRBV14 with TRBJ2-5, with D possibly TRBD1 on 7 matching bases. V lost 8 bases and J 1 base, leaving 11 bases between the germline ends. From germline, CDR1 is SGHDN and CDR2 FVKESK. The CDR3 covers 13 residues. CDR3: CASGGTAQETQYF. The CDR3 DNA reads as TGTGCCAGCGGAGGGACAGCCCAAGAGACCCAGTACTTC.

Of note for this clone: A junction boundary mismatches the germline segment, possibly from a read error. The gene calls are TRBV5-8 and TRBJ2-7, with TRBD2 as a possible D gene (6 bases). The CDR3 runs to 12 residues. Looked up from germline, CDR1 is SGHTS and CDR2 is YDEGEE. This CDR3 reads CASSSTAGTAGF. CDR3 nucleotides: TGTGCCAGCAGCTCCACCGCGGGAACGGCGGGCTTC.

The gene calls are TRBV4-1 and TRBJ2-4; TRBD1 matches 12 bases. With 0 bases clipped from V and 1 base from J, the junction kept 7 bases outside the gene matches. The CDR3 extends over 19 amino acids. The germline CDR1 and CDR2 sequences are MGHRA and YSYEKL. The CDR3 here is CASSQEAPGQGAAKNIQYF. DNA for the CDR3: TGCGCCAGCAGCCAAGAAGCCCCGGGACAGGGGGCCGCCAAAAACATTCAGTACTTC.